This entry describes one TCR beta chain. The antigen it recognizes is unknown. No qualities accompany the bases; no much larger clone lies one base away. The cohort comprised approximately 700 healthy bone marrow donors. At the time of sampling, every cohort member was nominally healthy, though immune exposures that went unrecorded were likely present. The donor tested CMV seronegative, placing the donor among the 352 seronegative members of the cohort. A peripheral blood sample was collected from each donor, and TCR beta sequencing was performed on peripheral blood mononuclear cells. Genomic DNA was extracted from the blood cell samples with the Qiagen DNeasy Blood Extraction Kit. The method was the immunoSEQ multiplex PCR assay. A mixture of 60 forward primers for TCR Vbeta segments and 13 reverse primers for TCR Jbeta segments was used in the multiplex PCR. Amplification of the CDR3 region of rearranged TCR beta genes was performed with a multiplex PCR assay on genomic DNA. The amplified TCR beta libraries were sequenced on the Illumina HiSeq System as 87-base-pair reads. The source study handled its data this way. In a later analysis, around 80 million unique TCR beta chains were counted across the 500 to 850 repertoires, and roughly 11 million of these chains were shared by at least two donors. A nearest-neighbor algorithm error-corrected the raw reads and collapsed the reads into unique sequences, merging closely related sequences to remove PCR and sequencing errors. V, D and J gene segments were assigned by aligning CDR3 sequences to IMGT reference sequences. For a sequence to be retained, a match of at least six nucleotides was required to both a V gene segment and a J gene segment. A rearrangement counted as productive if the CDR3 had no stop codons and remained in frame with V and J, and every other rearrangement counted as non-productive. CDR3 was defined by IMGT convention, running from the second conserved V-encoded cysteine to the conserved J-encoded phenylalanine. The earlier analysis of fewer than 700 of the donors excluded sequences that lacked an unambiguous match to a single V gene segment. An earlier analysis of about 590 of the donors classified V segments as functional when productive rearrangements were above 56.7% and as segregating when the standard deviation between donors was above 5%. A statistical classification framework was built to diagnose cytomegalovirus status from the catalog of TCR beta chain sequences. A later analysis assigned V and J genes by comparing TCR nucleotide sequences with IMGT/GENE-DB human TR gene sequences. A later analysis assigned CDR3 sequences and most-parsimonious VDJ recombination scenarios with the TCRdist pipeline. In a later analysis, each TCR beta chain was defined by its CDR3 amino acid sequence together with its V-gene family, and reads lacking a unique V-gene family were excluded. In a later analysis, a few hundred highly shared, low-generation-probability nucleotide sequences were removed to address suspected cross-contamination and a sequencing artifact. In a later analysis, a clonal expansion index was calculated for each public chain from normalized within-repertoire ranks of inferred template counts. Generation probabilities in a later analysis came from a VDJ recombination model fitted to out-of-frame rearrangements, and those results were checked against IGoR. Hypergeometric tests were used in a later analysis to score TCR-TCR, TCR-HLA and TCR-CMV co-occurrence, with a repertoire-size bias correction applied to the TCR pairs. False discovery rates were estimated in a later analysis by permuting HLA or CMV assignments 20 times. In a later analysis, co-occurring TCRs were grouped using DBSCAN, and TCRdist sequence similarity was added for clustering within HLA-allele-positive subsets. Co-occurrence clustering excluded repertoires with fewer than 30,000 or more than 120,000 public chains, plus five with anomalous nucleotide sharing. This is the immuneACCESS table as TCRdb keeps it, with only in-frame sequences that have V and J called. A part of the clones is gone; compared with another copy, unresolved V genes explain less than half, and the rest is unexplained. V and J calls and clone size are copied from that table; D and trimming were computed from the DNA. The sample table contains under 250,000 clones; only one count was recorded for 79% of them. The ten largest clones capture 1.7% of the sample.

This sample was included in a study of cytomegalovirus exposure and HLA in healthy donors (dated by TCRdb to the late 2010s). As for the study more broadly: According to an earlier analysis of around 600 of the donors, about 179 million T cells yielded some 120 million unique TCR beta sequences and approximately 300 Gb of sequence data. Roughly 300 gigabases of sequencing data and around 88 million unique TCR sequences made up an early release that covered about 640 HLA-typed donors. The genetic ancestry cluster associated with self-reported Caucasian donors included roughly four fifths of the approximately 400 genotyped donors. The aim of the study was to test whether cataloging public T cell receptors could identify signatures of past pathogen exposure. Using immunosequencing, the study profiled T cell repertoires from roughly 650 subjects and related those repertoires to cytomegalovirus serostatus. Besides the first cohort of roughly 640 subjects, a separate validation cohort made up of 120 different subjects was used. High-throughput TCR immunosequencing, statistical association of individual TCRs with disease status, and machine learning were combined to predict cytomegalovirus infection status. To study patterns of TCR occurrence, a later analysis re-analyzed previously published TCR beta repertoires from several hundred donors and added high-resolution HLA genotyping. Rather than drawing on any new phenotypic data, the later analysis identified candidate immune exposures from TCR beta sequences and the way those sequences occurred across donors. In an earlier analysis of 587 of the donors, high-throughput TCR beta sequencing was used to judge whether each TCR beta V gene segment behaved as functional or pseudogenic. Alongside the repertoire data, information on donor age, sex, ethnicity and CMV serostatus was compiled. A later genetic analysis used genome-wide SNP genotypes for 398 of the 666 donors, treating that subset as a discovery cohort. All discovery cohort repertoires had been generated on a single sequencing platform. HLA typing covered class I and class II loci at four-digit resolution. The number of donors typed differed by locus, with 629-630 for A, B, C, DRB1 and DQB1, roughly 550 for DQA1, nearly 610 for DPA1, and around 460 for DPB1. Because of strong linkage in the cohort, five DR-DQ haplotypes were treated as single units for association and clustering. Among about 360 genotyped donors of the cohort, an average of around 240,000 unique TCR beta nucleotide sequences were sequenced per donor, roughly 20% of them non-productive. Summary of the overall study and its limitations: In both the original and validation cohorts, the classifier was reported to diagnose cytomegalovirus status with high specificity and sensitivity. A further reported finding was that TCR beta sequences accurately predicted the HLA-A and HLA-B alleles for most subjects in the first cohort. The only immune exposure information available for the cohort was CMV serostatus. In a later analysis, the rate of TCR association differed among HLA loci, with DRB1 alleles having the most associated TCRs and HLA-C alleles having the fewest. Most CMV-associated TCR beta chains appeared to be HLA-restricted in a later analysis, and the HLA associations seemed to be driven largely by CMV exposure. A cluster of highly shared sequence variants was judged likely to be a technical artifact of the sequencing pipeline. Most TCR sequences were observed very rarely across donors, whereas some public TCRs were present in many individuals. In this cohort, only TCR beta chains were sequenced, and detectable features were limited by the absence of alpha or paired-chain data. In vitro tests confirmed that a few of the cytomegalovirus-associated TCR beta chains recognize cytomegalovirus antigens. In a later analysis, HLA-associated TCR beta chains were found to be more clonally expanded and to have lower generation probabilities than equally common non-associated chains. Sequencing depth was assumed to be roughly uniform across donors in the presence/absence analyses, though that assumption may not hold. An association between a missense DCLRE1C variant and V-gene and J-gene trimming of TCR beta chains was found in a later genetic analysis and replicated in an independent cohort. Some IMGT-functional V segments, including TRBV6-2 and TRBV6-3, could not be told apart with the 87-base-pair reads, so those segments were excluded. When HLA alleles, especially DR and DQ, strongly co-occurred, attributing TCR associations to individual alleles was difficult. Because HLA typing was missing for some donors at each locus, association tests included only the typed subset. It was suggested by the authors that the approach could potentially be generalized to other disease states and immunological phenotypes. Because counts were too low, roughly 17 rarely observed V segments, including chromosome 9 orphons, were left out of the earlier analysis of roughly 600 of the donors. In an earlier analysis of some 550 of the donors, most TCR beta V segments were observed in productive rearrangements about 90% or about 30% of the time, broadly matching IMGT annotations. Linkage disequilibrium might explain the correlated functional status among segregating V segments, but an unknown experimental factor could not be ruled out. According to a later analysis, parvovirus B19, influenza, CMV and Epstein-Barr virus appeared linked to several top co-occurrence clusters. A later genetic analysis reported fewer N-insertions in productive TCRs among donors in an Asian-associated ancestry cluster than the roughly 700-donor mean. The study gave a list of some 150 TCR beta chains associated with cytomegalovirus. In a later analysis, about 16,000 TCR beta sequences were associated with specific HLA alleles at a false discovery rate of 0.05.

V gives up 6 bases and J gives up 5 bases, and the segment between their germline ends measures 16 bases. From the cysteine through the phenylalanine, the CDR3 covers 14 amino acids. Left in the record is the CDR3 DNA by itself, 42 bases read in frame from the first base. CDR1 and CDR2, per the germline V gene, are MNHEY and SVGAGI. This sequence uses TRBV6-5 and TRBJ1-1; possibly the D gene is TRBD1, per 5 matching bases. Sequencing used PBMCs. This TCR derives from a man aged 50-59 years in good health and CMV-seronegative. The encoded CDR3 is CASSRADSGTEAFF. The DNA sequence reads TGTGCCAGCAGCCGCGCCGACAGTGGGACTGAAGCTTTCTTT.